The present entry profiles one T cell receptor beta chain with its context. Its target is not known. This sample is drawn from a study of T cell responses to AZD1222 COVID-19 vaccine. General study results and limits: Repertoires were sampled only after the peak T cell response. It should be noted that donors were predominantly white British and more often female, and clonal diversity was possibly underestimated. Among vaccine-associated CD4 TCRs, coverage spanned spike, with dominance at 160-218 and 743-854.

The CDR3 runs to 12 residues. Germline V gene sequence: CDR1 SGHTA, CDR2 FQGNSA. V lost 4 bases and J lost 7, with 8 bases in between. Sequencing used immunoSEQ multiplex PCR; TCRdb keeps in-frame clones, though not all of them. Of 170,000 or so clones listed, 90% are singletons. This chain joins TRBV7-2 and TRBJ1-5, with a possible D match to TRBD1 (6 bases). The receptor was derived from an adult in good health. Sequenced material: peripheral blood, taken on day 0 of AZD1222 vaccination. The DNA of the CDR3 is TGTGCCAGCAGCTCGGACAGACAGCCCCAGCATTTT. Protein sequence: CASSSDRQPQHF.